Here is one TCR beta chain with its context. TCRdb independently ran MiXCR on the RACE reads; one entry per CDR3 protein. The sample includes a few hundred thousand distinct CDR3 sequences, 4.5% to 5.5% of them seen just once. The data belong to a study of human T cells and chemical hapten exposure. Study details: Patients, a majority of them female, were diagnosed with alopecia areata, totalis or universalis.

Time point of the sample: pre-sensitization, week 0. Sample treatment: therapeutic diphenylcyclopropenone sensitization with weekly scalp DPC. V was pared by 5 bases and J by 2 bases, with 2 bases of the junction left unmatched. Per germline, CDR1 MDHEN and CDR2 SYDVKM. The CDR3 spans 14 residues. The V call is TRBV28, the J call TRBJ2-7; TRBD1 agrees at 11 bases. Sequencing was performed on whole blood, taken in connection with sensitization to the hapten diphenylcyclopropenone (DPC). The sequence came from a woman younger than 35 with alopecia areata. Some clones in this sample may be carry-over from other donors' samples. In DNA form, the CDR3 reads TGTGCCAGCAGTAGGACAGGGGGCCCCTACGAGCAGTACTTC. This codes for CASSRTGGPYEQYF.